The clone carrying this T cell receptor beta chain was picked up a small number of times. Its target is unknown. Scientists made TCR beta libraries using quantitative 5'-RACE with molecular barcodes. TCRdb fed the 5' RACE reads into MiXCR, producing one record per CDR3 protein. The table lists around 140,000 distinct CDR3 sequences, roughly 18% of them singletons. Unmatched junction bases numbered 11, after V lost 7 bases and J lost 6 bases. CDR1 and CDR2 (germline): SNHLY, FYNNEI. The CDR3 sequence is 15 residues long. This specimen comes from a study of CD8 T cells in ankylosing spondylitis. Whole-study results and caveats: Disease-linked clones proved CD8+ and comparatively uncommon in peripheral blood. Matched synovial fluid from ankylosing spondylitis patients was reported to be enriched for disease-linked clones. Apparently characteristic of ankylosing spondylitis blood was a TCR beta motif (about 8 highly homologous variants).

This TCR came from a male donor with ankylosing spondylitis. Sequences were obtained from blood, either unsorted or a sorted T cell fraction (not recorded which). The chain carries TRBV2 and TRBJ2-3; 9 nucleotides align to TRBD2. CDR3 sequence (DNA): TGTGCCAGCATTGGTAGCGGGAGTGGGGTGGATACGCAGTATTTT. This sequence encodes CASIGSGSGVDTQYF.